This T cell receptor (beta chain) was sequenced for a study of CD8+ T cells in alopecia areata (dated by TCRdb to 2017 to 2018). A note on the overall study: Treated patients were enrolled in an open-label pilot trial of oral tofacitinib at 5 to 10 mg twice daily for moderate-to-severe alopecia areata. Amplification of TCRbeta CDR3 regions was done by immunoSEQ multiplex PCR using 35 Vbeta forward primers and 13 Jbeta reverse primers. On the human side, TCRbeta sequencing was run on scalp tissue and on sorted CD4+ and CD8+ peripheral blood T cells from healthy controls and from alopecia areata patients with either patchy or totalis/universalis disease. Biopsies were taken from tofacitinib-treated patients at baseline and at 4 and 24 weeks of treatment, and a later scalp biopsy was taken in several of the tofacitinib-treated patients. High-throughput TCRbeta sequencing was used to examine T cell clonal expansion in alopecia areata in both the C3H/HeJ mouse model and human patients. Tofacitinib was administered for 6 to 18 months, and 6 months of follow-up off drug were then conducted to assess delayed response and recurrence. RNA was obtained with the PAXgene miRNA kit for fixed scalp, the miRNeasy kit for PBMCs, and the RNeasy kit for mouse skin. Scalp clonality was compared across normal scalp (n=4), patchy alopecia areata scalp (n=8), and alopecia totalis/universalis scalp (n=8). For the treated patients, the SALT score, which quantifies what percentage of scalp surface area is affected, served as the measure of disease severity. The full study reports these points: During tofacitinib treatment, many expanded lesional clones remained in scalp and blood, and this persistence may partly explain relapse after treatment is stopped. TCR sequences shared between patients were less clear than in mice, possibly partly because of HLA diversity in the patient population. Unlike mouse skin, where gammadelta T cells dominate, normal human skin contains resident alphabeta T cells that get sequenced too, which complicates analysis of the scalp TCR repertoire. With tofacitinib, both scalp clonality and the number of expanded CD8+ clones among the top 100 scalp clones went down significantly. The treated cohort was small, with a single nonresponder, so links between baseline CD8+ expansion and response need larger studies. Compared with normal scalp, lesional scalp, particularly in alopecia totalis/universalis, had higher clonality and more expanded CD8+ clones, which suggests antigenic drive.

The sample's time point label is to be understood as: less than 30 weeks on oral tofacitinib. This sample's treatment or condition label indicates: oral pan-JAK inhibitor, 5-10 mg twice daily. Peripheral blood and lesional scalp punch biopsies were obtained from patients with alopecia areata. PBMCs were isolated by density centrifugation and stained for CD3, CD4 and CD8, after which CD4+ and CD8+ T cells were sorted on a FACSAria. This clone was counted between two and nine times. Which antigen it targets is not known. No much larger clonotype is one base removed from it; base qualities were not supplied. To prepare the library, the immunoSEQ multiplex PCR assay was applied. RNA was extracted from all samples and reverse transcribed into cDNA, which served as template for TCR sequencing. First-strand cDNA was synthesized using SuperScript III with a 2:1 mix of oligo-dT and random hexamers. A synthetic immune receptor repertoire was used to assess amplification bias, and residual bias was removed computationally. The authors processed their data as follows. After raw reads were preprocessed to remove errors, the CDR3 was defined following IMGT conventions as running from the conserved cysteine to phenylalanine. Clonality was computed by normalizing Shannon entropy by log2 of the number of productive unique TCRs and subtracting the result from 1. Whether scalp clones were CD4 or CD8 was inferred by matching scalp TCRbeta sequences against CD4 and CD8 repertoires sorted from blood. This is the immuneACCESS table as TCRdb keeps it, with only in-frame sequences that have V and J called. A part of the clones is gone; compared with another copy, unresolved V genes explain less than half, and the rest is unexplained. V, J and clone size are taken as reported in that table, and D and trimming were inferred from the DNA itself. The sample profile shows some 190,000 clones; roughly 60% of them were found once. Of the sample, approximately 1% falls within the top ten clones.

The sequencing here drew on CD4+ T cells sorted from blood, taken at week 24, from a patient treated with tofacitinib. The clonotype originates from a human donor with alopecia areata.

The base sequence is TGCAGCGTTGAACCAGGGGCTGAGCAGTTCTTC. It specifies CSVEPGAEQFF. The chain joins TRBV29-1 to TRBJ2-1; the D gene is perhaps TRBD1, from 6 matching bases. Taken from the germline V gene, the CDR1 and CDR2 loops are SQVTM and ANQGSEA. The CDR3, from cysteine to phenylalanine, totals 11 residues. CDR3 DNA is the only sequence kept; it has 33 bases, read in frame from the first base. V sheds 2 bases and J sheds 9 bases, leaving 8 bases between their ends.